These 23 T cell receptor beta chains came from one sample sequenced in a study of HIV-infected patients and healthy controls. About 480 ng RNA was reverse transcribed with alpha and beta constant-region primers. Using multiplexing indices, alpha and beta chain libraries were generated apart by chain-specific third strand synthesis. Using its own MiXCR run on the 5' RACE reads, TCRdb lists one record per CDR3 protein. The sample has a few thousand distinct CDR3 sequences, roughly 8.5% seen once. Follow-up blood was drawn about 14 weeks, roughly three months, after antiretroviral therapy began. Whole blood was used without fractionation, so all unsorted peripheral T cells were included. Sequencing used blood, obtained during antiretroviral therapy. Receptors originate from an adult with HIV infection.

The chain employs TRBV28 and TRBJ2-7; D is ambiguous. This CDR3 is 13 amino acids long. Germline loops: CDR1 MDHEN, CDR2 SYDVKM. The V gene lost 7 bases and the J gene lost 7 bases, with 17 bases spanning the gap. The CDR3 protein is CASTPNRSGEQYF. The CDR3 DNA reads TGTGCCAGCACACCGAACCGGAGTGGGGAGCAGTACTTC.

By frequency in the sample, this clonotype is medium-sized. The CDR3 spells CASTRGGQPQHF. The CDR3 nucleotides are TGTGCCAGCACTCGAGGCGGGCAGCCCCAGCATTTT. The chain combines TRBV12-3 or TRBV12-4 with TRBJ1-5; D not certain. The CDR3 contains 12 residues. The germline V and J ends were trimmed by 7 bases and 7 bases, with 11 bases remaining between them.

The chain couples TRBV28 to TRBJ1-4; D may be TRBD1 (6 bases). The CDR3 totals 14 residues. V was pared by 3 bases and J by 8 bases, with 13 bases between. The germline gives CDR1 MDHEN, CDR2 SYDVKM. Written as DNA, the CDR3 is TGTGCCAGCAGTTTTGGTGGGACATTCGAAAAACTGTTTTTT. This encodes CASSFGGTFEKLFF.

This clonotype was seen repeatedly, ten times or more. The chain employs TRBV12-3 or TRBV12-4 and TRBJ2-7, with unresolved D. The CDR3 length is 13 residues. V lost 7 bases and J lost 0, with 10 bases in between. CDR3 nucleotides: TGTGCCAGCACCTTAAGCCACTCCTACGAGCAGTACTTC. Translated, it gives CASTLSHSYEQYF.

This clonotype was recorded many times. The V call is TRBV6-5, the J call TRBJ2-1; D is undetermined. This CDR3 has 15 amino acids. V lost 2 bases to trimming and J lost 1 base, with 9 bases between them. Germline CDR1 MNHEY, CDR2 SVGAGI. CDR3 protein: CASSYRIGSYNEQFF. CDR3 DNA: TGTGCCAGCAGTTACCGAATCGGGTCCTACAATGAGCAGTTCTTC.

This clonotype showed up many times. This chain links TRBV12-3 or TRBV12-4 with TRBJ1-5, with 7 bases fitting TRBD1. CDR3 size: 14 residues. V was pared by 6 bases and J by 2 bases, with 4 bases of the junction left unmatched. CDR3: CASSADRRNQPQHF. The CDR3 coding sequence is TGTGCCAGCAGCGCGGACAGGCGCAATCAGCCCCAGCATTTT.

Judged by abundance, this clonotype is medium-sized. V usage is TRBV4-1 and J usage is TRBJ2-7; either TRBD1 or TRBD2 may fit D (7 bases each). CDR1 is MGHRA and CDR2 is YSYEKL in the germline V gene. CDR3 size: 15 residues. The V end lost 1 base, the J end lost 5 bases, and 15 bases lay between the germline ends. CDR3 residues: CASSQVPGGVHEQYF. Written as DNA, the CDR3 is TGCGCCAGCAGCCAAGTCCCAGGGGGGGTCCACGAGCAGTACTTC.

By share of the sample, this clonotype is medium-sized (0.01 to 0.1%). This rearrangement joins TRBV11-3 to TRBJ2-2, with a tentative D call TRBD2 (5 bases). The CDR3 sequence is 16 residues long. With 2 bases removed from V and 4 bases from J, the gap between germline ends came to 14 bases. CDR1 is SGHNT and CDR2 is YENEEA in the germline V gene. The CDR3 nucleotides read TGTGCCAGCAGCTTATACGCAGCGGAGGTCACCGGGGAGCTGTTTTTT. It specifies CASSLYAAEVTGELFF.

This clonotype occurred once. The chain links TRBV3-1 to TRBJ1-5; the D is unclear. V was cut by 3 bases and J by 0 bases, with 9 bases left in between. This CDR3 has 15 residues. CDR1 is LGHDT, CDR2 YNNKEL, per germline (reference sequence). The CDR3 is CASSQGWGSNQPQHF. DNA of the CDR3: TGTGCCAGCAGCCAGGGGTGGGGTAGCAATCAGCCCCAGCATTTT.

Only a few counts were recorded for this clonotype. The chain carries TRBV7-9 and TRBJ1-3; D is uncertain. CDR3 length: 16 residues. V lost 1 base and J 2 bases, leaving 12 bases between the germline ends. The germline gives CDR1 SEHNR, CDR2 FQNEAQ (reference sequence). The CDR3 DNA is TGTGCCAGCAGCTTAGAGCCACCTTTTACTGGAAACACCATATATTTT. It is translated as CASSLEPPFTGNTIYF.

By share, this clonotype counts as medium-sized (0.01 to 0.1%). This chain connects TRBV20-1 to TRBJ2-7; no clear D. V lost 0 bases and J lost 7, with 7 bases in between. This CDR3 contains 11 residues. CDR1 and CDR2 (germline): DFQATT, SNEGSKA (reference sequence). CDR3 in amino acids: CSARDRREQYF. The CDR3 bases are TGCAGTGCTAGAGATCGTAGGGAGCAGTACTTC.

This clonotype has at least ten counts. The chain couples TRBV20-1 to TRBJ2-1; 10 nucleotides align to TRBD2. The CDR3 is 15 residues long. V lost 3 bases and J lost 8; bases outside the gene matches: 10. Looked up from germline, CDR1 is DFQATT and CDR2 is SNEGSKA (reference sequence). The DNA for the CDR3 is TGCAGTGCTAGGGCATCTGAGCGGGAGGGGGATGAGCAGTTCTTC. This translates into CSARASEREGDEQFF.

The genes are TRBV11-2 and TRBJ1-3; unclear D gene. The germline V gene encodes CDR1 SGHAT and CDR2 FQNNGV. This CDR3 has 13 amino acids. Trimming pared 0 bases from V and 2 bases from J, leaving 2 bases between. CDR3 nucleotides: TGTGCCAGCAGCTTAGAAGCTGGAAACACCATATATTTT. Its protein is CASSLEAGNTIYF.

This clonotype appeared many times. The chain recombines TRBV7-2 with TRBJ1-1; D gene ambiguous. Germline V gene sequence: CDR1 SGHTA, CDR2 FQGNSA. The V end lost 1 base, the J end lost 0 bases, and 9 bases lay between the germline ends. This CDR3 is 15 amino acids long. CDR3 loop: CASSLDQFMNTEAFF. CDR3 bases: TGTGCCAGCAGCTTAGATCAGTTCATGAACACTGAAGCTTTCTTT. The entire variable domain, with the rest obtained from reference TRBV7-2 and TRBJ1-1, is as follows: GAGVSQSPSNKVTEKGKDVELRCDPISGHTALYWYRQSLGQGLEFLIYFQGNSAPDKSGLPSDRFSAERTGGSVSTLTIQRTQQEDSAVYLCASSLDQFMNTEAFFGQGTRLTVV.

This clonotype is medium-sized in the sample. The CDR3 DNA reads as TGCGCCAGCAGCTACCAACCGGGGCAGATTTACGAGCAGTACTTC. Translated, it gives CASSYQPGQIYEQYF. The chain uses TRBV4-1 and TRBJ2-7; D is tentatively TRBD1 or TRBD2 (5 bases each). The germline gives CDR1 MGHRA, CDR2 YSYEKL. The CDR3 extends over 15 amino acids. V lost 5 bases, J lost 4 bases, and 18 bases lay in between.

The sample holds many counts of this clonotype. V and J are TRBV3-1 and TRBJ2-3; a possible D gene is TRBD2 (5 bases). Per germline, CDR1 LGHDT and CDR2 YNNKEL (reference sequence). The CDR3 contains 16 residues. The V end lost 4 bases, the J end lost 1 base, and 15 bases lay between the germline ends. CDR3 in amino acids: CASSRLRRRGTDTQYF. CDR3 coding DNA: TGTGCCAGCAGCCGACTCCGACGGCGGGGCACAGATACGCAGTATTTT.

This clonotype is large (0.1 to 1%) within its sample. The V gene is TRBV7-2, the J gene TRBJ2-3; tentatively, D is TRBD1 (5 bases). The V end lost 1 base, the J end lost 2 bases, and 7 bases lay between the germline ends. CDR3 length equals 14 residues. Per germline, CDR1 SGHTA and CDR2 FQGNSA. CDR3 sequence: CASSLGGATDTQYF. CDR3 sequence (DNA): TGTGCCAGCAGCTTAGGGGGCGCCACAGATACGCAGTATTTT.

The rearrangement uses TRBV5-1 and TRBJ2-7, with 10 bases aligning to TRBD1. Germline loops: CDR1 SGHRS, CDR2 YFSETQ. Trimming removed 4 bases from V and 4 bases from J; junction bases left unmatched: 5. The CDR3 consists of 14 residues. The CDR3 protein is CASSPGQGVYEQYF. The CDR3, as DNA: TGCGCCAGCAGCCCCGGACAGGGGGTGTACGAGCAGTACTTC.

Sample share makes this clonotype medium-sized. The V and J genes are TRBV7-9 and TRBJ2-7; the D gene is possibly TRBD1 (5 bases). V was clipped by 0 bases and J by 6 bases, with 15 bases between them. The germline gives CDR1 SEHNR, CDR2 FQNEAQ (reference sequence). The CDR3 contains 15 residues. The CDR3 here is CASSLAEGANFEQYF. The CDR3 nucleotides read TGTGCCAGCAGCTTAGCCGAAGGGGCAAACTTCGAGCAGTACTTC.

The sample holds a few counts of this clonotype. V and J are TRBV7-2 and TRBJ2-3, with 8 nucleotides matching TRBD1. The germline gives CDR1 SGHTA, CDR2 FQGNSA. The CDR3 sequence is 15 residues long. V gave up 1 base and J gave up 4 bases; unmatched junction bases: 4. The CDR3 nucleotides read TGTGCCAGCAGCTTAGTCAGGGGGCGATCAGATACGCAGTATTTT. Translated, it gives CASSLVRGRSDTQYF.

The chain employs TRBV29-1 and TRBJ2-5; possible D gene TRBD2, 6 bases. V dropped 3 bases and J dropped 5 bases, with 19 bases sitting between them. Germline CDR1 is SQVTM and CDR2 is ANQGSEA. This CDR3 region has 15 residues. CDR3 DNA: TGCAGCGTTGAGTCTTCGAGGGGACTGACGGAGACCCAGTACTTC. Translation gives CSVESSRGLTETQYF. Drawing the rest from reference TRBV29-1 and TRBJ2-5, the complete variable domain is SAVISQKPSRDICQRGTSLTIQCQVDSQVTMMFWYRQQPGQSLTLIATANQGSEATYESGFVIDKFPISRPNLTFSTLTVSNMSPEDSSIYLCSVESSRGLTETQYFGPGTRLLVL.

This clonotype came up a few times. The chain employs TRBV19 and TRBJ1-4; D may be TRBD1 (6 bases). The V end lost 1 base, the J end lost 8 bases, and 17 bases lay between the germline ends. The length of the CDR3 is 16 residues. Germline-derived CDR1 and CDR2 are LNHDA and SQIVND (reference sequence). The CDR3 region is CASSIGDTTGREKLFF. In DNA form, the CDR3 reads TGTGCCAGTAGTATAGGGGACACCACCGGACGAGAAAAACTGTTTTTT.

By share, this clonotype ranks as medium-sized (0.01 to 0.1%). CDR3 coding DNA: TGTGCCAGCAGCTTAGGGGGCATGTACCAAGAGACCCAGTACTTC. Protein sequence: CASSLGGMYQETQYF. The chain is built from TRBV7-2 and TRBJ2-5; D might be TRBD1 (5 bases). The CDR3 totals 15 residues. V lost 1 base and J 0 bases, leaving 9 bases between the germline ends. Germline CDR1 and CDR2: SGHTA and FQGNSA.